The clone carrying this T cell receptor (beta chain) was seen at least ten times. Its antigen is unidentified. This sample was included in a study of T-cell reconstitution after alpha-beta-depleted transplantation in children. Findings and limits, study-wide: T-cell counts and diversity were attributed mostly to newly produced T cells one year after transplant. Diversity of TCRbeta at day 60 was high in some patients, arising from surviving recipient T cells and thymic progenitors. Reports say that about two months after transplant, the alpha-beta T cells came out of several hundred graft clones that had expanded.

A library of TCRbeta sequences, prepared with unique molecular identifiers, was generated. TCRdb itself ran the PCR reads through MiXCR, one entry per CDR3 protein. The table lists 600,000 or so distinct CDR3 sequences, roughly 23% of them singletons. Sequenced here: PBMCs, mostly from graft donor cells, sampled 360 days after TCRalphabeta/CD19-depleted stem cell transplant. The receptor was isolated from a boy in the first two years of life who had a stem cell transplant for acute myeloid leukemia, so the T cells may come from the graft donor.

CDR3 protein: CASSSLRTFRYEQYV. The CDR3 DNA sequence: TGTGCCAGCAGCTCTTTAAGGACCTTTAGGTACGAGCAGTACGTC. The chain has TRBV5-6 and TRBJ2-7; D is undetermined. V was trimmed by 3 bases and J by 4 bases, leaving 17 bases between them. The CDR3 spans 15 residues. Germline V gene sequence: CDR1 SGHDT, CDR2 YYEEEE.